Below are 24 T cell receptor beta chains sequenced from a single sample in a study of cytomegalovirus exposure and HLA in healthy donors. The PCR had 60 Vbeta and 13 Jbeta primers. Method: immunoSEQ multiplex PCR; TCRdb's copy keeps in-frame clones and lacks some. The sample includes 80,000 to 100,000 clones, 60% to 80% of them seen just once. The sample taken for sequencing was PBMCs. All receptors derive from a man aged 40-49 years in good health and CMV-seronegative.

The CDR3 sequence is CASSLVPGGQPQHF. As DNA, the CDR3 is TGCGCCAGCAGCTTGGTTCCGGGGGGTCAGCCCCAGCATTTT. V and J are TRBV5-1 and TRBJ1-5; D might be TRBD1 (5 bases). The CDR3 contains 14 residues. Germline V gene lookup returns CDR1 SGHRS and CDR2 YFSETQ. V was pared by 0 bases and J by 6 bases, with 10 bases between.

This clone showed up just once. The chain has TRBV30 and TRBJ1-5, with D perhaps matching TRBD1 (6 bases). This CDR3 contains 13 residues. Trimming stripped 3 bases from V and 7 bases from J, with 13 bases between. Germline V gene sequence: CDR1 GTSNPN, CDR2 SVGIG (reference sequence). The CDR3 spells CAWRQGSGQPQHF. The CDR3 DNA reads TGTGCCTGGAGACAGGGTTCGGGGCAGCCCCAGCATTTT.

The chain joins TRBV20-1 to TRBJ2-7, with D possibly TRBD2 on 5 matching bases. The CDR3 consists of 11 residues. V was cut by 5 bases and J by 12 bases, with 17 bases left in between. Per the germline V gene, CDR1 is DFQATT and CDR2 is SNEGSKA (reference sequence). CDR3 in DNA: TGCAGTGCTTTACTAGGTCCGGGCCCGTACTTC. It translates to CSALLGPGPYF.

As DNA, the CDR3 is TGCAGTCCAAAGGGGGGGAACGAGCAGTACTTC. Its translation: CSPKGGNEQYF. This chain joins TRBV20-1 and TRBJ2-7; weak D call: TRBD2 (7 bases). The CDR3 has 11 residues. Germline V gene data show CDR1 as DFQATT and CDR2 as SNEGSKA (reference sequence). V gave up 8 bases and J gave up 5 bases, with 13 bases separating them.

The rearrangement links TRBV27 to TRBJ1-6; D not certain. The CDR3 covers 16 residues. The germline V gene encodes CDR1 MNHEY and CDR2 SMNVEV (reference sequence). Deletions cut 3 bases from V and 0 bases from J, with 9 bases between. CDR3 sequence: CASSFLDLSYNSPLHF. The DNA of the CDR3 is TGTGCCAGCAGTTTTCTAGACCTCTCCTATAATTCACCCCTCCACTTT.

This chain uses TRBV5-6 with TRBJ1-1, with a tentative D call TRBD1 (6 bases). V dropped 0 bases and J dropped 3 bases, with 6 bases sitting between them. Germline CDR1 reads SGHDT; CDR2 reads YYEEEE. The CDR3 consists of 13 residues. The CDR3 DNA reads as TGTGCCAGCAGCTTGGACAGGGACACTGAAGCTTTCTTT. This gives the protein CASSLDRDTEAFF.

V usage is TRBV28 and J usage is TRBJ2-2; 7 bases match TRBD2. The CDR3 loop spans 17 amino acids. J lost 0 bases, V lost 2 bases, and 6 bases had no gene match. CDR1 is MDHEN and CDR2 is SYDVKM in the germline V gene. The CDR3 spells CASSLGGVHANTGELFF. CDR3 nucleotides: TGTGCCAGCAGTTTAGGGGGGGTCCACGCGAACACCGGGGAGCTGTTTTTT.

The chain links TRBV19 to TRBJ2-7; D possibly corresponds to TRBD2 (5 bases). The germline V gene has CDR1 LNHDA and CDR2 SQIVND (reference sequence). CDR3 size: 13 residues. V lost 6 bases, J lost 2 bases, and 11 bases lay in between. The CDR3 here is CASRRATAYEQYF. In DNA, the CDR3 is TGTGCCAGTAGGAGGGCCACCGCCTACGAGCAGTACTTC.

This clone is a singleton in its sample. This chain connects TRBV7-8 to TRBJ2-5; possible D gene TRBD1, 6 bases. V lost 4 bases and J lost 1, with 10 bases in between. The V gene's germline CDR1 is SGHVS and CDR2 FQNEAQ. The CDR3 totals 14 residues. CDR3 nucleotide sequence: TGTGCCAGCAGCTCCTGGACAGCCCAAGAGACCCAGTACTTC. Protein sequence: CASSSWTAQETQYF.

In its sample, this clone was seen once. The chain recombines TRBV11-2 with TRBJ2-2; maybe TRBD1 (6 bases). The CDR3 length is 13 residues. Deletions cut 5 bases from V and 6 bases from J, with 10 bases between. The germline V gene has CDR1 SGHAT and CDR2 FQNNGV. The CDR3 region is CASSPQGSGELFF. In DNA form, the CDR3 reads TGTGCCAGCAGCCCTCAGGGGTCCGGGGAGCTGTTTTTT.

V usage is TRBV10-3 and J usage is TRBJ2-3; 8 positions match TRBD2. Germline-derived CDR1 and CDR2 are ENHRY and SYGVKD. This CDR3 comprises 16 residues. Trimming at V came to 4 bases and at J to 1 base, leaving 7 bases not matched to a gene. Here the CDR3 reads CAISGPGTRGTDTQYF. CDR3 DNA sequence: TGTGCCATCAGTGGGCCAGGGACTAGGGGCACAGATACGCAGTATTTT.

This chain links TRBV6-6 with TRBJ1-6; perhaps TRBD1 as D (6 bases). Trimming shortened V by 6 bases and J by 7 bases, and 10 bases separated the two germline ends. Germline CDR1 is MNHNY and CDR2 is SVGAGI (reference sequence). This CDR3 spans 13 amino acids. CDR3 DNA sequence: TGTGCCAGCAGCCGCCAGGGGAATTCACCCCTCCACTTT. Residues: CASSRQGNSPLHF.

The chain joins TRBV5-6 to TRBJ2-5; TRBD1 is a possible D gene (5 bases). The tail of the sequence fits TRBJ2-7 better, so the J call may be wrong. The CDR3 length is 15 residues. The germline CDR1 and CDR2 sequences are SGHDT and YYEEEE. The CDR3 reads CASSLVSGLSYEQYF. The CDR3 bases are TGTGCCAGCAGCTTGGTGTCAGGGTTATCCTACGAGCAGTACTTC.

The chain uses TRBV9 and TRBJ2-1; D is perhaps TRBD1 (5 bases). This CDR3 comprises 13 residues. Trimming removed 1 base at V and 6 bases at J, with 8 bases between. Germline lookup yields CDR1 SGDLS and CDR2 YYNGEE. The CDR3 DNA reads as TGTGCCAGCAGCGTAAGGGGTGGCAATGAGCAGTTCTTC. It specifies CASSVRGGNEQFF.

This sequence joins TRBV21-1 and TRBJ2-7; TRBD2 is taken as the D call from the table, unchecked against the DNA. TRBV21-1 constitutes a pseudogene. This CDR3 is built from 16 residues. The DNA of the CDR3 is TGTGCCAGCAGCAATACCGGACTAGCGGGGGCCTACGAGCAGTACTTC. Encoded protein: CASSNTGLAGAYEQYF.

This clone appeared a single time. This rearrangement joins TRBV19 to TRBJ2-3; 7 nucleotides match TRBD2. The germline V gene has CDR1 LNHDA and CDR2 SQIVND (reference sequence). The V segment lost 3 bases and the J segment 1 base; nucleotides outside the gene matches: 4. The CDR3 is 15 residues long. CDR3 residues: CASSIPSGGTDTQYF. The CDR3 nucleotides are TGTGCCAGTAGTATCCCTAGCGGTGGCACAGATACGCAGTATTTT.

The rearrangement joins TRBV5-6 to TRBJ2-5; TRBD2 might be the D (6 bases). CDR1 SGHDT and CDR2 YYEEEE come from the germline V gene. The CDR3 is made up of 15 amino acids. V lost 4 bases to trimming and J lost 2 bases, with 15 bases between them. The CDR3 DNA sequence: TGTGCCAGCAGCCCGGGGGTGAGGGCACAAGAGACCCAGTACTTC. It encodes CASSPGVRAQETQYF.

The chain is built from TRBV6-1 and TRBJ2-7, with TRBD1 as a possible D gene (6 bases). Germline assignment: CDR1 MNHNS and CDR2 SASEGT. The CDR3 length is 14 residues. Deletions cut 4 bases from V and 2 bases from J, with 12 bases between. The CDR3, as DNA: TGTGCCAGCAGTGCGGGCAGGGGCCCCTACGAGCAGTACTTC. Translation: CASSAGRGPYEQYF.

The V call is TRBV2, the J call TRBJ1-5; a weak D match, TRBD1 (5 bases). Trimming stripped 4 bases from V and 3 bases from J, with 7 bases between. This CDR3 has 13 residues. Germline assignment: CDR1 SNHLY and CDR2 FYNNEI. The CDR3 DNA reads TGTGCCAGCAGTGCGGACACCAATCAGCCCCAGCATTTT. Its protein is CASSADTNQPQHF.

The chain employs TRBV14 and TRBJ2-3; D is perhaps TRBD2 (5 bases). In germline, CDR1 is SGHDN, CDR2 FVKESK. This CDR3 comprises 14 residues. Trimming stripped 4 bases from V and 0 bases from J, with 8 bases between. The CDR3 here is CASSPGLSTDTQYF. CDR3 sequence (DNA): TGTGCCAGCAGCCCTGGACTCAGCACAGATACGCAGTATTTT.

This clone was found a few times. The rearrangement joins TRBV27 to TRBJ2-2; 9 bases fit TRBD1. After removal of 5 bases from V and 4 bases from J, the junction contained 8 bases not matched to a gene. This CDR3 spans 16 amino acids. Germline V gene data show CDR1 as MNHEY and CDR2 as SMNVEV (reference sequence). The CDR3 DNA follows: TGTGCCAGCAGTCGGGGGACAGGGTCGGGCACCGGGGAGCTGTTTTTT. Protein: CASSRGTGSGTGELFF.

The J gene is TRBJ1-2, the V gene TRBV5-4; D perhaps matches TRBD1 (5 bases). V lost 9 bases, J lost 4 bases, and 16 bases lay in between. There are 13 residues in the CDR3. Germline V CDR1 and CDR2: SGHNT, YYREEE (reference sequence). The CDR3, as DNA: TGTGCCACCCACGGGGGTCCGGGCTATGGCTACACCTTC. The encoded protein is CATHGGPGYGYTF.

V and J are TRBV9 and TRBJ2-3, with D possibly being TRBD2 (6 bases). CDR3 length: 15 residues. Germline lookup yields CDR1 SGDLS and CDR2 YYNGEE. V lost 0 bases and J 7 bases, leaving 15 bases between the germline ends. DNA of the CDR3: TGTGCCAGCAGCGTAGACCCCGGGACTTCCAATACGCAGTATTTT. This codes for CASSVDPGTSNTQYF. The full variable domain, its missing parts supplied by reference TRBV9 and TRBJ2-3, is DSGVTQTPKHLITATGQRVTLRCSPRSGDLSVYWYQQSLDQGLQFLIQYYNGEERAKGNILERFSAQQFPDLHSELNLSSLELGDSALYFCASSVDPGTSNTQYFGPGTRLTVL.

This rearrangement joins TRBV19 to TRBJ1-5; D remains unclear. This CDR3 region has 15 residues. Germline V CDR1 and CDR2: LNHDA, SQIVND (reference sequence). The V end was cut by 0 bases, the J end by 0 bases, with 6 bases between. The CDR3 nucleotides read TGTGCCAGTAGTATAGAACACCGTAGCAATCAGCCCCAGCATTTT. It codes for CASSIEHRSNQPQHF.